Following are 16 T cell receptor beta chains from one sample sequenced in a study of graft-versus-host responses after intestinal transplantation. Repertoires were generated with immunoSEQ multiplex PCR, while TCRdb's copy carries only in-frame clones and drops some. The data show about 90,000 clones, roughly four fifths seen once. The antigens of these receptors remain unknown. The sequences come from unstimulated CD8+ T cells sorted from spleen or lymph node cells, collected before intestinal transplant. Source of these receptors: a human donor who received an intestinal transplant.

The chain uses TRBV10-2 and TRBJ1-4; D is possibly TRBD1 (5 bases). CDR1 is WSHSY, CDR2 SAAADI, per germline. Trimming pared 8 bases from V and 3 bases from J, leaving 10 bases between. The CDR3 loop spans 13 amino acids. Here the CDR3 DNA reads TGCGCCAGCGGGGGACGAGCTAATGAAAAACTGTTTTTT. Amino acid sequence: CASGGRANEKLFF.

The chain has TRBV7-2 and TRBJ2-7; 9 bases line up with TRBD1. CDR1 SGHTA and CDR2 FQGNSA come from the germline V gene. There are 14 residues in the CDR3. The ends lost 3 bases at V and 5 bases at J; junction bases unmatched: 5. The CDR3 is CASSLGQGGDEQYF. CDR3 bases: TGTGCCAGCAGCTTGGGACAGGGTGGCGACGAGCAGTACTTC. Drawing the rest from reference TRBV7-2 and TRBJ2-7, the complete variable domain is GAGVSQSPSNKVTEKGKDVELRCDPISGHTALYWYRQSLGQGLEFLIYFQGNSAPDKSGLPSDRFSAERTGGSVSTLTIQRTQQEDSAVYLCASSLGQGGDEQYFGPGTRLTVT.

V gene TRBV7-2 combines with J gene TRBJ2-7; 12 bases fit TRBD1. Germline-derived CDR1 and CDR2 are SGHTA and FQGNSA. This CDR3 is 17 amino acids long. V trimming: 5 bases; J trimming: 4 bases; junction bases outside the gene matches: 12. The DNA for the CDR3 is TGTGCCAGCAGCCCTCCCCTCAGGGACAGGGGGCGATACGAGCAGTACTTC. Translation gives CASSPPLRDRGRYEQYF.

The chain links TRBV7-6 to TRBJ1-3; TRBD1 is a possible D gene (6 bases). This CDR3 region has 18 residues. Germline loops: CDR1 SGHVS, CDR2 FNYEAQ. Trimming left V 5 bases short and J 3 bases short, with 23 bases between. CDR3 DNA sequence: TGTGCCAGCAGCCCACTACAGGGTTGTCCCACTGGTGGAAACACCATATATTTT. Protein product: CASSPLQGCPTGGNTIYF. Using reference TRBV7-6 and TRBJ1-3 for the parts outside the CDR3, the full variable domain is GAGVSQSPRYKVTKRGQDVALRCDPISGHVSLYWYRQALGQGPEFLTYFNYEAQQDKSGLPNDRFSAERPEGSISTLTIQRTEQRDSAMYRCASSPLQGCPTGGNTIYFGEGSWLTVV.

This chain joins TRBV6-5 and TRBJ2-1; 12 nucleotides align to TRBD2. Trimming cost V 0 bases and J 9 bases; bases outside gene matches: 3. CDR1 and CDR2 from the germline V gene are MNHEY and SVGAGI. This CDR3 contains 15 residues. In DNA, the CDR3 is TGTGCCAGCAGTTACTCGCCTAGCGGGAGGGGTGAGCAGTTCTTC. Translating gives CASSYSPSGRGEQFF.

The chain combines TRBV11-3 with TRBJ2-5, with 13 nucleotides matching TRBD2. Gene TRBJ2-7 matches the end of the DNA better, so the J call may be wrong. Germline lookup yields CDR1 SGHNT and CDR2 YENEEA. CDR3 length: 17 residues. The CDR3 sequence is CASSLEGLAGLSYEQYF. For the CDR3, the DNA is TGTGCCAGCAGCTTAGAGGGACTAGCGGGGCTCTCCTACGAGCAGTACTTC.

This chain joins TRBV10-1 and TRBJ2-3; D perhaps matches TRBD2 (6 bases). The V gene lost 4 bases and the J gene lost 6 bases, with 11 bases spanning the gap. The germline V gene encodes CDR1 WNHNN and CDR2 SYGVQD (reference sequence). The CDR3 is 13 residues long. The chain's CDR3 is CASSAGVRDTQYF. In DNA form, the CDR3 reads TGCGCCAGCAGTGCGGGAGTCAGGGATACGCAGTATTTT.

CDR3 sequence reads: CASSLASGGPKNIQYF. The CDR3 region has the DNA TGTGCCAGCAGCTTAGCCAGCGGGGGACCCAAAAACATTCAGTACTTC. V is TRBV7-2 and J is TRBJ2-4, with 8 bases lining up with TRBD2. CDR3 length: 16 residues. CDR1 is SGHTA and CDR2 is FQGNSA in the germline V gene. The junction had 3 bases not matched to a gene; V was cut back by 0 bases and J by 2 bases.

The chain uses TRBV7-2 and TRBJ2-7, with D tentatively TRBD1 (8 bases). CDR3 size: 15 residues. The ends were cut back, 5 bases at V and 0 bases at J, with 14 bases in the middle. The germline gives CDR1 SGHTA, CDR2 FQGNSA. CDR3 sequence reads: CASSQGAGDSYEQYF. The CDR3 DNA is TGTGCCAGCAGCCAGGGGGCGGGGGACTCCTACGAGCAGTACTTC.

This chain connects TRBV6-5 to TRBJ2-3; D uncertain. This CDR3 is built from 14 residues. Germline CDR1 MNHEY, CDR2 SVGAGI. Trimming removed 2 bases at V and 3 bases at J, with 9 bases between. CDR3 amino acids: CASSYTSGTDTQYF. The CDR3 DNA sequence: TGTGCCAGCAGTTACACCTCAGGAACAGATACGCAGTATTTT.

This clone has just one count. CDR3 sequence: CASLAGQGYNEQFF. The CDR3 DNA follows: TGTGCCAGCTTGGCTGGGCAAGGTTACAATGAGCAGTTCTTC. The rearrangement links TRBV2 to TRBJ2-1, with D unresolved. V shed 8 bases and J shed 4 bases, with 15 bases lying between them. From germline, CDR1 is SNHLY and CDR2 FYNNEI. There are 14 residues in the CDR3. The full variable domain, with the rest looked up from reference TRBV2 and TRBJ2-1, is EPEVTQTPSHQVTQMGQEVILRCVPISNHLYFYWYRQILGQKVEFLVSFYNNEISEKSEIFDDQFSVERPDGSNFTLKIRSTKLEDSAMYFCASLAGQGYNEQFFGPGTRLTVL.

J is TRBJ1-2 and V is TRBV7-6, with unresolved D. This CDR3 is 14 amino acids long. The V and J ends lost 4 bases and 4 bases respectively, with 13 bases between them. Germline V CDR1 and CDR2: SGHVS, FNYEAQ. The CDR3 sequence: CASSSLVGSYGYTF. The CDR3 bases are TGTGCCAGCAGCTCCCTAGTTGGGTCCTATGGCTACACCTTC.

The CDR3 bases are TGTGCCAGCAGCTTCTGGGACGGACAAGAGACCCAGTACTTC. Protein sequence: CASSFWDGQETQYF. The rearrangement uses TRBV7-9 and TRBJ2-5, with D tentatively TRBD1 or TRBD2 (5 bases each). CDR3 size: 14 residues. Trimming removed 3 bases at V and 2 bases at J, with 10 bases between. Germline V CDR1 and CDR2: SEHNR, FQNEAQ (reference sequence).

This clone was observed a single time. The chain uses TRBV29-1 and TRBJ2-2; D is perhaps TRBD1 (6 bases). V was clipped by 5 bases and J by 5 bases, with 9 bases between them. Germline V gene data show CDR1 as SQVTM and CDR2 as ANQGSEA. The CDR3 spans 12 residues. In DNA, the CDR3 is TGCAGCGTTTCCAGGGGAACCGGGGAGCTGTTTTTT. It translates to CSVSRGTGELFF.

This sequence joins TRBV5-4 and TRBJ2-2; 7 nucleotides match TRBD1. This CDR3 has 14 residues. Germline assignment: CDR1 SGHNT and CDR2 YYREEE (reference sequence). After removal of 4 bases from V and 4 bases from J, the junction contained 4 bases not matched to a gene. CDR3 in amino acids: CASSPGQSTGELFF. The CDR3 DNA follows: TGTGCCAGCAGCCCGGGACAGTCCACCGGGGAGCTGTTTTTT. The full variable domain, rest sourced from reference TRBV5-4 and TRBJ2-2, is ETGVTQSPTHLIKTRGQQVTLRCSSQSGHNTVSWYQQALGQGPQFIFQYYREEENGRGNFPPRFSGLQFPNYSSELNVNALELDDSALYLCASSPGQSTGELFFGEGSRLTVL.

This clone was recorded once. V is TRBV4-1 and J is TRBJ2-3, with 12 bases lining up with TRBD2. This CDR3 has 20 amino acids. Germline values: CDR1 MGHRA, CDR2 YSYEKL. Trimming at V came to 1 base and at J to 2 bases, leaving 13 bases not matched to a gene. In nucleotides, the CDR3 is TGCGCCAGCAGCCAAGTCCCTAGCGGGGGGGCCGATGATTTCACAGATACGCAGTATTTT. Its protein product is CASSQVPSGGADDFTDTQYF.